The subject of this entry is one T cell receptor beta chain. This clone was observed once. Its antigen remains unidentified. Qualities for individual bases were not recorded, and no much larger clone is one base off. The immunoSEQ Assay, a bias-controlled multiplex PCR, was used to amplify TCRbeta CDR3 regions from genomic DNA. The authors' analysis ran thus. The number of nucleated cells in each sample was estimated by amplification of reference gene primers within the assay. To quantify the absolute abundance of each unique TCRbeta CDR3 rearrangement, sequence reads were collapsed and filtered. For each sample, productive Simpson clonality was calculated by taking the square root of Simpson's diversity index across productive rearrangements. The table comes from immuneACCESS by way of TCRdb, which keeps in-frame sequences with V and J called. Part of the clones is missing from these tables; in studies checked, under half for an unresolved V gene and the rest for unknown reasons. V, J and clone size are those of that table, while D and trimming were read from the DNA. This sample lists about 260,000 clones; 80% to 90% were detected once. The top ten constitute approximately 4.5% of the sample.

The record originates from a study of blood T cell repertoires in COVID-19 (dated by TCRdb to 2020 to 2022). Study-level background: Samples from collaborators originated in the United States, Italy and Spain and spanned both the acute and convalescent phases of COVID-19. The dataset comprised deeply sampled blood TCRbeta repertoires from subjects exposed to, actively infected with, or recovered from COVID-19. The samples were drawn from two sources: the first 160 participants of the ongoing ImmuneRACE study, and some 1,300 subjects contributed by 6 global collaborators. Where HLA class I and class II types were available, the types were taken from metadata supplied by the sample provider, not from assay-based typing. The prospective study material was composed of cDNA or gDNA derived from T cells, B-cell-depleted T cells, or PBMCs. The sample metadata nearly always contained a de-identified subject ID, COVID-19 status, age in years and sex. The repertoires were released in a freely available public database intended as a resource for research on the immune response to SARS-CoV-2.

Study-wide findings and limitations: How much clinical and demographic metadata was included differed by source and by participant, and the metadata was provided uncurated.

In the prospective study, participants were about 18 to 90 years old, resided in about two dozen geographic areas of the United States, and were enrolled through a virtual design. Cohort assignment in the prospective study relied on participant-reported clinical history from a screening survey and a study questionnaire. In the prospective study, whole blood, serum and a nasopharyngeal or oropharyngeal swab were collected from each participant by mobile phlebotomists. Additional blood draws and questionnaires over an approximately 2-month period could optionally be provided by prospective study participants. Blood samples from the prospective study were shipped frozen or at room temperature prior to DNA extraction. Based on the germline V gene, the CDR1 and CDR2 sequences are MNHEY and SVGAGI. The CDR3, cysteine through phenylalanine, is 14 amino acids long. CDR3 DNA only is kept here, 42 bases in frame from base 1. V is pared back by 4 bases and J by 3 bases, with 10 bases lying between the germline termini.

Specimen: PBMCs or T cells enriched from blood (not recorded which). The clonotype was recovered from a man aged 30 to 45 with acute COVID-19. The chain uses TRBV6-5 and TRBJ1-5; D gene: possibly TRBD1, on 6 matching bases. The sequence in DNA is TGTGCCAGCAGTTGGGACACTTCCAATCAGCCCCAGCATTTT. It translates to CASSWDTSNQPQHF.